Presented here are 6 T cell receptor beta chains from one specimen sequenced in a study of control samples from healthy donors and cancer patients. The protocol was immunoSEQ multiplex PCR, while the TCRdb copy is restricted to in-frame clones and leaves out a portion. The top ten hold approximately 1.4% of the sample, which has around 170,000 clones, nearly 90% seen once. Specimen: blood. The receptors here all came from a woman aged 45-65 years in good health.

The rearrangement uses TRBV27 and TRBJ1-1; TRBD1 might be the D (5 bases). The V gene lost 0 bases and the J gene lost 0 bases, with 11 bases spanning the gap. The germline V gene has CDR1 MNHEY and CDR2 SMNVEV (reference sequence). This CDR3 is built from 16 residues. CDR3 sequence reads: CASSLSWGSVNTEAFF. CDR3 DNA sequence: TGTGCCAGCAGTTTATCTTGGGGGTCAGTGAACACTGAAGCTTTCTTT.

The CDR3 nucleotides are TGTGCCACCAGAGCATCGGGGAACACTGAAGCTTTCTTT. Its protein product is CATRASGNTEAFF. This sequence joins TRBV24-1 and TRBJ1-1; D remains ambiguous. This CDR3 spans 13 amino acids. The V gene lost 7 bases and the J gene lost 1 base, with 9 bases spanning the gap. The germline gives CDR1 KGHDR, CDR2 SFDVKD.

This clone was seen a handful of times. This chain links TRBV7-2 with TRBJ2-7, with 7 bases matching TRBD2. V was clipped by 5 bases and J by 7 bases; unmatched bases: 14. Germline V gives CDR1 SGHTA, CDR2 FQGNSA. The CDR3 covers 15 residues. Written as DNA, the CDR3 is TGTGCCAGCAGCCCAAGAAGGGCGGGAGTGGGAGAGCAGTACTTC. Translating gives CASSPRRAGVGEQYF.

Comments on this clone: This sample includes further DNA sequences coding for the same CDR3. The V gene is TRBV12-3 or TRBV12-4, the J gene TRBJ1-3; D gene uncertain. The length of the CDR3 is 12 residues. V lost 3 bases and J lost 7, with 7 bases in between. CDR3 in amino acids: CASSFVGNTIYF. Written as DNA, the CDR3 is TGTGCCAGCAGTTTCGTGGGGAACACCATATATTTT.

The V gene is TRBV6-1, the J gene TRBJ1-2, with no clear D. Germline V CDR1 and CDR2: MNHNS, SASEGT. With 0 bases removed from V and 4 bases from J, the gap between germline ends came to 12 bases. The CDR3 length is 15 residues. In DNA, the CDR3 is TGTGCCAGCAGTGAAGCGCTTGGGCAGGTCTATGGCTACACCTTC. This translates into CASSEALGQVYGYTF.

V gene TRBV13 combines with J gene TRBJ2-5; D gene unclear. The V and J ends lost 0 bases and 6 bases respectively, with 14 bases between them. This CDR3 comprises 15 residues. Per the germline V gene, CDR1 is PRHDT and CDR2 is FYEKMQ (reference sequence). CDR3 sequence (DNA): TGTGCCAGCAGCTTAGGTGTAGGGCAGAGCAAGACCCAGTACTTC. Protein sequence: CASSLGVGQSKTQYF.